The 14 T cell receptor beta chains below were found in one sample sequenced in a study of tumor-infiltrating lymphocytes in localized non-small cell lung cancer. The method was immunoSEQ multiplex PCR; TCRdb's version includes in-frame clones alone and lacks a portion of them. Here the sample spans around 16,000 clones, about 45% being singletons. Sequencing input: lung tumor tissue. All receptors come from a human donor with non-small cell lung cancer.

In this sample, this clone is medium-sized. The J gene is TRBJ2-3, the V gene TRBV11-3; D remains unclear. V was trimmed by 5 bases and J by 0 bases, leaving 9 bases between them. The CDR3 loop spans 14 amino acids. Germline-derived CDR1 and CDR2 are SGHNT and YENEEA. CDR3 amino acids: CASSKRSSTDTQYF. CDR3 nucleotides: TGTGCCAGCAGCAAGCGTAGTAGCACAGATACGCAGTATTTT. The variable domain in full, completed from reference TRBV11-3 and TRBJ2-3, reads EAGVVQSPRYKIIEKKQPVAFWCNPISGHNTLYWYLQNLGQGPELLIRYENEEAVDDSQLPKDRFSAERLKGVDSTLKIQPAELGDSAVYLCASSKRSSTDTQYFGPGTRLTVL.

The V call is TRBV2, the J call TRBJ2-7; maybe TRBD2 (5 bases). The V gene's germline CDR1 is SNHLY and CDR2 FYNNEI. The length of the CDR3 is 12 residues. The CDR3 region has the DNA TGTTCACAGAACCCCGGGGACTACGAGCAGTACTTC. Translation gives CSQNPGDYEQYF.

This clone turned up a few times. This chain connects TRBV28 to TRBJ1-2; D not certain. In germline, CDR1 is MDHEN, CDR2 SYDVKM. The CDR3 consists of 12 residues. The V and J ends lost 4 bases and 4 bases respectively, with 7 bases between them. This chain's CDR3 is CASSSLSYGYTF. CDR3 nucleotide sequence: TGTGCCAGCAGTTCCCTTAGCTATGGCTACACCTTC.

The CDR3 reads CASSPGEGYTF. The CDR3 DNA reads TGTGCCAGCTCACCGGGGGAAGGATACACCTTC. V usage is TRBV18 and J usage is TRBJ1-2; perhaps TRBD1 as D (5 bases). The CDR3 spans 11 residues. Per the germline V gene, CDR1 is KGHSH and CDR2 is LQKENI. With 3 bases removed from V and 11 bases from J, the gap between germline ends came to 10 bases. Looking up the rest from reference TRBV18 and TRBJ1-2 gives the full variable domain: NAGVMQNPRHLVRRRGQEARLRCSPMKGHSHVYWYRQLPEEGLKFMVYLQKENIIDESGMPKERFSAEFPKEGPSILRIQQVVRGDSAAYFCASSPGEGYTFGSGTRLTVV.

This clone was picked up a small number of times. The chain is built from TRBV5-5 and TRBJ2-1; D may be TRBD2 (5 bases). Germline V gene sequence: CDR1 SGHKS, CDR2 YYEKEE (reference sequence). V dropped 0 bases and J dropped 9 bases, with 7 bases sitting between them. CDR3 size: 12 residues. The CDR3 nucleotides are TGTGCCAGCAGCTTGGCGGGGTTTGAGCAGTTCTTC. Protein sequence: CASSLAGFEQFF.

This clone was observed at least ten times. This chain links TRBV13 with TRBJ2-2, with 12 positions matching TRBD2. The germline gives CDR1 PRHDT, CDR2 FYEKMQ (reference sequence). The CDR3 spans 16 residues. Trimming took 5 bases from V and 4 from J; bases not matched to a gene: 5. The CDR3 loop is CASSPGLAGSTGELFF. Written as DNA, the CDR3 is TGTGCCAGCAGCCCAGGACTAGCGGGAAGCACCGGGGAGCTGTTTTTT.

By sample fraction, this clone is medium-sized. The chain links TRBV19 to TRBJ2-7, with D tentatively TRBD2 (6 bases). CDR3 length: 14 residues. The germline CDR1 and CDR2 sequences are LNHDA and SQIVND (reference sequence). The V and J ends lost 2 bases and 0 bases respectively, with 8 bases between them. The chain's CDR3 is CASSIRENSYEQYF. The CDR3 region has the DNA TGTGCCAGTAGTATACGGGAGAACTCCTACGAGCAGTACTTC.

This clone is a singleton in its sample. The chain joins TRBV6-5 to TRBJ2-7, with D perhaps matching TRBD1 (5 bases). The CDR3 extends over 16 amino acids. Trimming took 0 bases from V and 3 from J, leaving 15 bases between them. Looked up from germline, CDR1 is MNHEY and CDR2 is SVGAGI. The CDR3 loop reads CASSYSSGKRNYEQYF. CDR3 DNA: TGTGCCAGCAGTTACTCCTCAGGGAAGAGGAACTACGAGCAGTACTTC.

This chain uses TRBV5-1 with TRBJ1-1; D unclear. Germline V CDR1 and CDR2: SGHRS, YFSETQ. V lost 1 base to trimming and J lost 0 bases, with 4 bases between them. The CDR3 is 13 residues long. CDR3 nucleotide sequence: TGCGCCAGCAGCTTGACAATGAACACTGAAGCTTTCTTT. This gives the protein CASSLTMNTEAFF. Together with reference TRBV5-1 and TRBJ1-1, the CDR3 gives the full variable domain: KAGVTQTPRYLIKTRGQQVTLSCSPISGHRSVSWYQQTPGQGLQFLFEYFSETQRNKGNFPGRFSGRQFSNSRSEMNVSTLELGDSALYLCASSLTMNTEAFFGQGTRLTVV.

The rearrangement uses TRBV27 and TRBJ1-1, with D possibly being TRBD1 (6 bases). The CDR3 loop spans 14 amino acids. Germline V CDR1 and CDR2: MNHEY, SMNVEV (reference sequence). Trimming left V 2 bases short and J 4 bases short, with 11 bases between. CDR3 amino acids: CASSLRTGFTEAFF. The CDR3, as DNA: TGTGCCAGCAGTTTAAGAACAGGGTTCACTGAAGCTTTCTTT.

The chain is built from TRBV5-1 and TRBJ1-6; D unclear. V was pared by 0 bases and J by 0 bases, with 10 bases between. Germline loops: CDR1 SGHRS, CDR2 YFSETQ. The CDR3 consists of 17 residues. CDR3 residues: CASSLVWEGSYNSPLHF. The CDR3 DNA reads as TGCGCCAGCAGCTTGGTTTGGGAGGGCTCCTATAATTCACCCCTCCACTTT.

This CDR3 reads CASSVLRAGGQETQYF. CDR3 nucleotide sequence: TGTGCCAGCAGCGTCCTCCGAGCCGGGGGCCAAGAGACCCAGTACTTC. The chain has TRBV13 and TRBJ2-5; D possibly corresponds to TRBD2 (6 bases). Germline V gene sequence: CDR1 PRHDT, CDR2 FYEKMQ (reference sequence). The V and J ends lost 5 bases and 1 base respectively, with 17 bases between them. This CDR3 has 16 amino acids.

The J gene is TRBJ1-6, the V gene TRBV5-1, with D perhaps TRBD1 (5 bases). Germline V gene lookup returns CDR1 SGHRS and CDR2 YFSETQ. The V and J ends lost 0 bases and 7 bases respectively, with 14 bases between them. The CDR3 is 16 amino acids. Here the CDR3 reads CASSLAGGLSNSPLHF. The CDR3 DNA reads as TGCGCCAGCAGCTTGGCCGGGGGTCTCAGCAATTCACCCCTCCACTTT. Drawing the rest from reference TRBV5-1 and TRBJ1-6, the complete variable domain is KAGVTQTPRYLIKTRGQQVTLSCSPISGHRSVSWYQQTPGQGLQFLFEYFSETQRNKGNFPGRFSGRQFSNSRSEMNVSTLELGDSALYLCASSLAGGLSNSPLHFGNGTRLTVT.

This clone was detected a few times. J is TRBJ1-5 and V is TRBV2, with unresolved D. Germline-derived CDR1 and CDR2 are SNHLY and FYNNEI. Trimming removed 1 base from V and 4 bases from J, with 11 bases in between. CDR3 length: 15 amino acids. CDR3 nucleotides: TGTGCCAGCAGTGAAGAGCCAGCCCTTAATCAGCCCCAGCATTTT. As protein: CASSEEPALNQPQHF.